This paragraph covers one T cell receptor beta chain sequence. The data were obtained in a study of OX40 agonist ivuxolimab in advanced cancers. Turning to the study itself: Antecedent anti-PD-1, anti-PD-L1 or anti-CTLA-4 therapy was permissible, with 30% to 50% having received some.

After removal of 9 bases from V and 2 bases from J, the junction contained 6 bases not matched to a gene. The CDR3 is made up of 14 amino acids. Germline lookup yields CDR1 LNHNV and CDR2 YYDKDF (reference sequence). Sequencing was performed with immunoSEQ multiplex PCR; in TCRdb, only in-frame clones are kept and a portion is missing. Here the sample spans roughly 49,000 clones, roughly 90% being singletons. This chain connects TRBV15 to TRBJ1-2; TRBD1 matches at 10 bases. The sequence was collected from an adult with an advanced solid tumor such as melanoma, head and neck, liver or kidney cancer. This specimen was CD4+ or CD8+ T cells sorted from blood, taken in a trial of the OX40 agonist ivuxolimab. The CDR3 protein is CATTPGQGNYGYTF. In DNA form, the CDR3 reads TGTGCCACTACTCCGGGACAGGGGAACTATGGCTACACCTTC.